This T cell receptor beta chain was profiled in a study of cytomegalovirus exposure and HLA in healthy donors. Primers for the PCR totalled 60 Vbeta and 13 Jbeta. Clones were read by immunoSEQ multiplex PCR, and TCRdb kept only the in-frame ones, dropping some. The sample lists roughly 150,000 clones; approximately 80% were seen once. Germline V gene lookup returns CDR1 SGHNT and CDR2 YENEEA. This CDR3 has 15 residues. V shed 6 bases, J shed 6 bases, and the junction held 11 bases outside the gene matches. Sequenced: PBMCs. The chain joins TRBV11-3 to TRBJ2-1; 7 bases line up with TRBD1. This TCR was recovered from a woman aged 35 to 49 in good health and CMV-seropositive. The CDR3 loop reads CASSYRDSAINEQFF. CDR3 coding DNA: TGTGCCAGCAGTTACCGGGACAGCGCTATCAATGAGCAGTTCTTC.